This TCR beta chain comes out of a study of T cell repertoires in ileal Crohn's disease. Study-wide background: Biopsies of inflamed ileum from the surgical specimen form M0 samples. Each sample's TCRB immunosequencing used five hundred nanograms of biopsy DNA.

General study findings and limits: Active smokers at surgery had more clonal expansions than non-smokers. High-frequency clones were more common in sorted CD8 than CD4 cells.

The CDR3 totals 15 residues. The ends were cut back, 3 bases at V and 12 bases at J, with 22 bases in the middle. CDR1 SGHKS and CDR2 YYEKEE come from the germline V gene (reference sequence). This clone was picked up a small number of times. Its matching antigen is unknown. The protocol was immunoSEQ multiplex PCR, while the TCRdb copy is restricted to in-frame clones and leaves out a portion. Altogether some 17,000 clones are present, roughly 76% being singletons, with the ten largest covering 3.5% to 5%. Time point meaning: inflamed ileum from the surgical specimen. Sequencing used ileal tissue. This TCR was sampled from an adult with Crohn's disease. The chain uses TRBV5-5 and TRBJ1-5; D gene uncertain. CDR3: CASSSGGGPLSRQHF. The CDR3 DNA sequence: TGTGCCAGCAGCTCCGGCGGAGGGCCGCTTAGCCGCCAGCATTTT. Supplemented by reference TRBV5-5 and TRBJ1-5, the full variable domain reads DAGVTQSPTHLIKTRGQQVTLRCSPISGHKSVSWYQQVLGQGPQFIFQYYEKEERGRGNFPDRFSARQFPNYSSELNVNALLLGDSALYLCASSSGGGPLSRQHFGDGTRLSIL.